This TCR beta chain was documented in a study of T cells in Graves' hyperthyroidism and ophthalmopathy (dated by TCRdb to between 2018 and 2021). A note on the overall study: Peripheral blood samples were taken at initial diagnosis, before any treatment was given. To identify TCR V-J signatures that set the groups apart, the researchers used a discovery cohort of 100 patients, made up of about 44 with Graves' ophthalmopathy and 57 with stable Graves' hyperthyroidism. Prospective prediction of ophthalmopathy was tested in an independent validation cohort consisting of fewer than 20 hyperthyroidism patients and 15 or so patients who later progressed to ophthalmopathy. For training and testing, the 95 to 100 patients in the discovery cohort were randomly divided in a 7:3 ratio. The study also compared thyroid tissue and blood T-cell repertoires from a handful of Graves' hyperthyroidism patients. After blood sampling, hyperthyroidism patients were treated with methimazole at a starting dose of 30 mg daily, and ophthalmopathy patients were treated with high-dose intravenous methylprednisolone. According to the paper, TCR Vbeta CDR3 sequencing was carried out on 135 peripheral blood samples, which came from 40 to 45 ophthalmopathy, approximately 72 hyperthyroidism and roughly 17 progressor patients.

Details on this clonotype: Its antigen is not yet known. Base qualities are missing; no much larger clone stands one base away.

CDR3 length: 15 amino acids, cysteine to phenylalanine. The CDR3 DNA has 45 bases and is translated from base 1. The germline V gene gives CDR1 as ENHRY and CDR2 as SYGVKD. Germline trimming: 0 bases from V, 0 bases from J; junction bases outside gene matches: 2. Study-level results and caveats: A 13 V-J signature model separated ophthalmopathy from stable hyperthyroidism, with around 88% sensitivity and around 84% specificity in cross-validation and 80%/75% in testing. Most expanded thyroid clonotypes (frequency above 0.001) were also detected in blood, suggesting blood repertoires may reflect thyroid immune responses. No statistical method was used to set the sample size in advance, and investigators knew the group allocation. During validation, the model predicted progression to ophthalmopathy a median of roughly six months ahead of onset, with more than 60% sensitivity and roughly 72% specificity.

Ophthalmopathy patients had moderately to severely active disease, with a Clinical Activity Score of 3 or more, a NOSPECS grade of 4 or more, and a disease duration of less than 3 months. The study excluded patients with uncontrolled infections, other autoimmune diseases, pregnancy or lactation. Diagnoses relied on clinical symptoms, serum thyroxine and TRAb, thyroid ultrasound and orbital computed tomography. PBMCs were isolated from about 9 ml of fresh peripheral blood by Ficoll-Paque density gradient centrifugation. Total RNA was extracted using Trizol reagent, and RNA quality was assessed on an Agilent 2100 Bioanalyzer. The TCR beta CDR3 regions were amplified from the RNA transcripts. A first-round RT-PCR of the TCR CDR3 used the HTBI primer set with the Qiagen OneStep RT-PCR kit. A second multiplex PCR round built the libraries, followed by size selection and purification. Libraries were sequenced paired-end with 100 bp reads on an Illumina HiSeq2000. On the authors' methods: SOAPnuke was used to process the raw data, throwing out any read that contained adapters or uncalled bases, had a mean Phred below 15, or lacked an exact constant-primer or identifier match. COPE v1.2.5 was used to merge the high-quality paired reads, and each unique nucleotide sequence was defined as a clonotype. Clonotypes were aligned to IMGT TRBV, TRBD and TRBJ reference segments using MiTCR v1.1. Only V-J combinations with frequency above 0.0001, covering roughly 99% of repertoires, were analysed. The TCS score was defined as the ratio of F50 (clonal expansion) to E x V (chaos), calculated using BLOSUM62-based TCRdist between CDR3 peptides within each V-J. Welch's t-statistics and random forest reduced 450 to 600 V-J features to roughly 13, which were used in a naive Bayes classifier (R e1071). TCRdb took the public reads, trimmed them with fastp at Q25, ran MiXCR for clone calling and kept in-frame beta chains. Each CDR3 protein appears once, grouped with its most common genes and DNA. None of the V and J calls come from the authors' own analysis; TCRdb made them. This sample has roughly 520,000 distinct CDR3 sequences in its table, and 24% of those were observed once. Together, the top ten hold 11% of the sample.

The sequenced sample consisted of blood. The chain uses TRBV10-3 and TRBJ2-7; 7 bases in between match TRBD1. The clonotype comes from a woman aged 25 to 39 with Graves' ophthalmopathy. The nucleotides are TGTGCCATCAGTGAGTCAGGGGGCCCCTCCTACGAGCAGTACTTC. Translated, this gives CAISESGGPSYEQYF.